Here is one TCR beta chain with its context. Germline assignment: CDR1 DFQATT and CDR2 SNEGSKA (reference sequence). This CDR3 contains 14 residues. This entry belongs to a study of blood T cells in healthy people across ages. The second PCR ran about 6 to 11 cycles with a sample-barcoded 5' primer and J-beta primers. TCRdb reprocessed the 5' RACE reads via MiXCR and lists one record per CDR3 protein. The sample records 1,300,000 or so distinct CDR3 sequences, approximately 60% being singletons. The rearrangement joins TRBV20-1 to TRBJ2-1; TRBD2 matches 8 bases. The end of the DNA is better explained by TRBJ2-7, so the J call may be wrong. Input material: blood. The clonotype originates from a man in his late teens or twenties in good health. The CDR3 DNA reads as TGCAGTGCCACACGCGGGGGGACTTACAATGAGCAGTACTTC. Amino acid sequence: CSATRGGTYNEQYF.